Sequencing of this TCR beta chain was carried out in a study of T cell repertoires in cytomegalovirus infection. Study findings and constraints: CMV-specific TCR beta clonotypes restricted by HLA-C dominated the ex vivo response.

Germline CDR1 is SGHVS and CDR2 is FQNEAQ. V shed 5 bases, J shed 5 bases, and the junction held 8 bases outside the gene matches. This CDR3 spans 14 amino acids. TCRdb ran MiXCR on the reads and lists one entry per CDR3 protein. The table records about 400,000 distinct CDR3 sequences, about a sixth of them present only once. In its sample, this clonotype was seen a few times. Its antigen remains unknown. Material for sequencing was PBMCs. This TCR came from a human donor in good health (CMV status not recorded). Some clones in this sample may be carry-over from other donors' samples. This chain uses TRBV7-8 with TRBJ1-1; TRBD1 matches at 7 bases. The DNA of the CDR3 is TGTGCCAGCAGCCCGGACAGGTCAGGGACTGAAGCTTTCTTT. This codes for CASSPDRSGTEAFF.